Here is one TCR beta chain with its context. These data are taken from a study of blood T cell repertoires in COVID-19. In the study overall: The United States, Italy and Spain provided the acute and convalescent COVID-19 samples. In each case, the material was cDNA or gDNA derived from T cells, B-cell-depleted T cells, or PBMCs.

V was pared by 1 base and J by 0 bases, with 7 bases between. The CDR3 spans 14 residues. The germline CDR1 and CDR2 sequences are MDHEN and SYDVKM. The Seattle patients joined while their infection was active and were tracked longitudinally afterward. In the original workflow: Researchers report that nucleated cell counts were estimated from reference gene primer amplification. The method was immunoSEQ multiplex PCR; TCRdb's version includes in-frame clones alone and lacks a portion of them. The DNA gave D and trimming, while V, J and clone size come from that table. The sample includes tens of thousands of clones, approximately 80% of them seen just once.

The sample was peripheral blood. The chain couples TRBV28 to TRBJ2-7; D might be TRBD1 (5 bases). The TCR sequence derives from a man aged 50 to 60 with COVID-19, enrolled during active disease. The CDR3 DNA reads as TGTGCCAGCAGTTTATTGGGGCTCTCCTACGAGCAGTACTTC. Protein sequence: CASSLLGLSYEQYF.